A single sample is the source of the 9 T cell receptor beta chains below, sequenced in a study of early T cells in non-severe SARS-CoV-2 infection. MiXCR, applied by TCRdb to the 5' RACE reads, yields one record per CDR3 protein. The sample comprises tens of thousands of distinct CDR3 sequences, around 12% of which are singletons, and nearly 4.5% rests with the top ten. This sample comprised whole blood, obtained at baseline. Source of these receptors: an adult who was a healthcare worker with PCR-confirmed SARS-CoV-2 infection or an uninfected control (not recorded which).

V is TRBV5-1 and J is TRBJ2-5; D perhaps matches TRBD2 (5 bases). The germline V gene encodes CDR1 SGHRS and CDR2 YFSETQ. Trimming left V 4 bases short and J 5 bases short, with 12 bases between. This CDR3 is built from 13 residues. CDR3 sequence (DNA): TGCGCCAGCAGCGAGGGATTTGGGGAGACCCAGTACTTC. The encoded protein is CASSEGFGETQYF.

This clonotype appeared a few times. This chain links TRBV9 with TRBJ1-1; a weak D match, TRBD1 (5 bases). The CDR3 consists of 15 residues. V was trimmed by 3 bases and J by 5 bases, leaving 17 bases between them. The germline gives CDR1 SGDLS, CDR2 YYNGEE. The CDR3 coding sequence is TGTGCCAGCAGCGAAACCTCCGGGACGTGGACTGAAGCTTTCTTT. Amino acids: CASSETSGTWTEAFF.

The genes are TRBV12-3 or TRBV12-4 and TRBJ1-6, with TRBD1 matching over 8 bases. V trimming: 5 bases; J trimming: 9 bases; junction bases outside the gene matches: 9. This CDR3 is built from 15 residues. The CDR3 is CASSPGQVFGSPLHF. For the CDR3, the DNA is TGTGCCAGCAGTCCGGGACAGGTCTTTGGTTCACCCCTCCACTTT.

The chain combines TRBV28 with TRBJ1-4; weak D call: TRBD1 (6 bases). V shed 3 bases and J shed 7 bases, with 12 bases lying between them. Germline CDR1 reads MDHEN; CDR2 reads SYDVKM. The CDR3 length is 14 residues. DNA for the CDR3: TGTGCCAGCAGTTTCCCCCGGGACATTGAAAAACTGTTTTTT. The encoded protein is CASSFPRDIEKLFF.

This clonotype was seen repeatedly, ten times or more. The J gene is TRBJ2-7, the V gene TRBV6-2 or TRBV6-3, with TRBD1 matching over 8 bases. V lost 3 bases, J lost 4 bases, and 8 bases stayed unmatched. Germline V gene sequence: CDR1 MNHEY, CDR2 SVGEGT. CDR3 length: 15 amino acids. CDR3 in amino acids: CASSYSGTGPYEQYF. CDR3 DNA sequence: TGTGCCAGCAGTTATTCCGGGACAGGCCCTTACGAGCAGTACTTC.

This clonotype was counted at least ten times. The chain combines TRBV6-5 with TRBJ2-3, with 8 bases fitting TRBD1. Germline CDR1 is MNHEY and CDR2 is SVGAGI. The CDR3 covers 17 residues. V was clipped by 8 bases and J by 5 bases; unmatched bases: 18. Here the CDR3 reads CASSNFGQGRGGDTQYF. The CDR3 bases are TGTGCCAGCTCCAATTTCGGACAGGGAAGAGGAGGAGATACGCAGTATTTT.

As DNA, the CDR3 is TGCGCCAGCAGCCAGCGGGCACAGGGGGCGTCCGGGGAGCTGTTTTTT. Translating gives CASSQRAQGASGELFF. The chain has TRBV5-1 and TRBJ2-2; TRBD1 agrees at 9 bases. Germline-derived CDR1 and CDR2 are SGHRS and YFSETQ. CDR3 length: 16 residues. V trimming: 4 bases; J trimming: 6 bases; junction bases outside the gene matches: 10.

On this clonotype: One junction end disagrees with the germline gene, perhaps due to a read error. The DNA for the CDR3 is TGTCCCAGCAGCTTAAGCCCGGGGACGAATTCACCCCTCCACTTT. Protein product: CPSSLSPGTNSPLHF. This sequence joins TRBV7-3 and TRBJ1-6, with a tentative D call TRBD1 (5 bases). CDR3 length: 15 amino acids. In germline, CDR1 is SGHTA, CDR2 FQGTGA.

There are many counts of this clonotype. J is TRBJ2-3 and V is TRBV27; possibly TRBD2 for D (5 bases). V was trimmed by 2 bases and J by 2 bases, leaving 14 bases between them. CDR1 is MNHEY and CDR2 is SMNVEV in the germline V gene (reference sequence). This CDR3 spans 16 amino acids. The CDR3 DNA reads as TGTGCCAGCAGTTTAAGTGGGAGAGGGTACACAGATACGCAGTATTTT. It specifies CASSLSGRGYTDTQYF.